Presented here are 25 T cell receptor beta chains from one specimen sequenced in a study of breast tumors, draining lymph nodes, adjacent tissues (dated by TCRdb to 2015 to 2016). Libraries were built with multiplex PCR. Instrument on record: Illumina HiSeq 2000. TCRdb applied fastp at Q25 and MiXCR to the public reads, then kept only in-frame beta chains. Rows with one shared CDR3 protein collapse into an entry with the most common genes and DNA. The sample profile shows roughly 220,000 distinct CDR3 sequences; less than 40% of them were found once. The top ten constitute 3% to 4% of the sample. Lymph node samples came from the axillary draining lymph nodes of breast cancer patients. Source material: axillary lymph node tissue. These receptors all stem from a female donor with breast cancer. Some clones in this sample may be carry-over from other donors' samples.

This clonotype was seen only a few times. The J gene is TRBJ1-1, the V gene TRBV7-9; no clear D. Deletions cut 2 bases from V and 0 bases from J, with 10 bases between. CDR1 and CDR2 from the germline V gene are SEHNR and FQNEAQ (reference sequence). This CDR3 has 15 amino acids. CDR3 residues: CASSLSLTLNTEAFF. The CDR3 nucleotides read TGTGCCAGCAGCTTAAGCCTCACGTTGAACACTGAAGCTTTCTTT.

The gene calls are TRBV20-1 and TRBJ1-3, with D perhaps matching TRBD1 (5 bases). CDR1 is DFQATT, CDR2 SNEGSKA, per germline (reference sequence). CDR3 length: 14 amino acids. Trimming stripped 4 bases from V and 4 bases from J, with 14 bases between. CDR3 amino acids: CSATLRGAGNTIYF. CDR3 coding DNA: TGCAGTGCTACTCTTCGGGGCGCAGGAAACACCATATATTTT.

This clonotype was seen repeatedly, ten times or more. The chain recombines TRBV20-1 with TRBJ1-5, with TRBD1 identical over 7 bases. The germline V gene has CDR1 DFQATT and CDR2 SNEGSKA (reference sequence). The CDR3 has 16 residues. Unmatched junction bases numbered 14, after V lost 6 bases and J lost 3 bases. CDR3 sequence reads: CSALRRGQGPNQPQHF. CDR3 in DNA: TGCAGTGCCCTTAGAAGGGGGCAGGGGCCCAATCAGCCCCAGCATTTT.

The CDR3 is CASSFEGSGQGSNEQFF. The DNA for the CDR3 is TGTGCCAGCAGCTTCGAGGGCTCGGGACAGGGATCGAATGAGCAGTTCTTC. The rearrangement uses TRBV12-3 or TRBV12-4 and TRBJ2-1; 9 bases map to TRBD1. V gave up 6 bases and J gave up 7 bases; unmatched junction bases: 16. This CDR3 contains 17 residues.

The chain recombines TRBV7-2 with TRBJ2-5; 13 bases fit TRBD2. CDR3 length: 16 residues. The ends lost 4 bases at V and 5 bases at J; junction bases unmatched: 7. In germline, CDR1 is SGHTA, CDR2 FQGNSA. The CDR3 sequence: CASSSGTSGVSETQYF. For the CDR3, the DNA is TGTGCCAGCAGCTCCGGGACTAGCGGGGTTTCTGAGACCCAGTACTTC.

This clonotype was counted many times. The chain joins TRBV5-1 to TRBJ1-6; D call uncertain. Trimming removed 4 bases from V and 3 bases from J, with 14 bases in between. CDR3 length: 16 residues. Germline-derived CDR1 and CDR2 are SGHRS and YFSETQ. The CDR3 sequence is CASSLEGPGYNSPLHF. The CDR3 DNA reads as TGCGCCAGCAGCCTGGAAGGGCCAGGCTATAATTCACCCCTCCACTTT. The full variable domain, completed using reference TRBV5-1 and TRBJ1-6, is KAGVTQTPRYLIKTRGQQVTLSCSPISGHRSVSWYQQTPGQGLQFLFEYFSETQRNKGNFPGRFSGRQFSNSRSEMNVSTLELGDSALYLCASSLEGPGYNSPLHFGNGTRLTVT.

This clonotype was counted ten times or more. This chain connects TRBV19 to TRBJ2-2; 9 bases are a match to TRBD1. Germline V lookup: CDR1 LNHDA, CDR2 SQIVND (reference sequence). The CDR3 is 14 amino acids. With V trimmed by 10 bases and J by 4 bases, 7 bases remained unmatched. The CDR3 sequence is CATNRGPGTGELFF. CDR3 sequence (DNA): TGTGCCACCAACAGGGGGCCGGGCACCGGGGAGCTGTTTTTT. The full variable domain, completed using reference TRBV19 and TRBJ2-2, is DGGITQSPKYLFRKEGQNVTLSCEQNLNHDAMYWYRQDPGQGLRLIYYSQIVNDFQKGDIAEGYSVSREKKESFPLTVTSAQKNPTAFYLCATNRGPGTGELFFGEGSRLTVL.

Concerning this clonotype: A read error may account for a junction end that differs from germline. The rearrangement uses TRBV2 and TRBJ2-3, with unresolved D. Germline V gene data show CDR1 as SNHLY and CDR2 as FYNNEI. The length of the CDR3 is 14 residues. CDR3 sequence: CASRAEAAADTRYF. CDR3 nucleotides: TGTGCCAGCAGGGCAGAGGCCGCGGCAGATACGCGGTATTTT.

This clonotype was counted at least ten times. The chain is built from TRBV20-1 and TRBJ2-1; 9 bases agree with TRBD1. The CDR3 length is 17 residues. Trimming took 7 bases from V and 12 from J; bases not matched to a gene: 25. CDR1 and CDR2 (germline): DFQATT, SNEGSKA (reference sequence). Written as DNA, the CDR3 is TGCAGTGTTGGCGACTTAACGACGGGACAGGGAAGGGCAGGGCAGTTCTTC. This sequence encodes CSVGDLTTGQGRAGQFF.

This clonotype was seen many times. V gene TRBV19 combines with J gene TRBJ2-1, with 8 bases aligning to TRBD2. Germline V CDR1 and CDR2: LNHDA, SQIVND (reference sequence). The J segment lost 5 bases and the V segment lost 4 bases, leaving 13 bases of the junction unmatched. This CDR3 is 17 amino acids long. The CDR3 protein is CASSTLRRLAPNNEQFF. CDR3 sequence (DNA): TGTGCCAGTAGTACCCTCCGGCGACTAGCGCCCAACAATGAGCAGTTCTTC.

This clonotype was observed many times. CDR3 sequence: CATGRTLLRETQYF. CDR3 nucleotide sequence: TGTGCCACAGGCCGAACACTCCTTCGGGAGACCCAGTACTTC. The chain couples TRBV15 to TRBJ2-5; D remains ambiguous. The CDR3 runs 14 residues. Looked up from germline, CDR1 is LNHNV and CDR2 is YYDKDF (reference sequence). V lost 9 bases, J lost 5 bases, and 19 bases lay in between.

This CDR3 reads CASSSRAEGELFF. In DNA form, the CDR3 reads TGTGCCAGCAGTTCTAGGGCAGAAGGGGAGCTGTTTTTT. This chain joins TRBV4-2 and TRBJ2-2; D unclear. Germline CDR1 LGHNA, CDR2 YNFKEQ. The CDR3 is made up of 13 amino acids. The ends were cut back, 6 bases at V and 8 bases at J, with 13 bases in the middle.

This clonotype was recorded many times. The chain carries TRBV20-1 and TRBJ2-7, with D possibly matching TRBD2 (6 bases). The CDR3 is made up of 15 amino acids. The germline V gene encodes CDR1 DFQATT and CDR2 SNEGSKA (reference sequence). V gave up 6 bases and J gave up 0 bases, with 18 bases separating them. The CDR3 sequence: CSARRADTGSYEQYF. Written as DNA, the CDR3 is TGCAGTGCGAGGAGGGCAGACACCGGCTCCTACGAGCAGTACTTC.

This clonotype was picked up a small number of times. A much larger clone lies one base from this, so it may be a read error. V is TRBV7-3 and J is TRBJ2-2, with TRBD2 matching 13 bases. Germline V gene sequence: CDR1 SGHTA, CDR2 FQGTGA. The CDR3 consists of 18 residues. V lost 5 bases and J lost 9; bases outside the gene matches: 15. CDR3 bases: TGTGCCAGCAGCCCGACTGGACTAGCGGGGGCCTTCGCCCGGGAGCTGTTTTTT. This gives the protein CASSPTGLAGAFARELFF.

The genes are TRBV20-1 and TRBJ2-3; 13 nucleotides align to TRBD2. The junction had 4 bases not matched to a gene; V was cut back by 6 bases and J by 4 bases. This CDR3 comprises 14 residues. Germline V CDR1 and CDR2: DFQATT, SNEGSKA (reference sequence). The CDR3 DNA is TGCAGTGCCGGGACTAGCGGGGCATCAGATACGCAGTATTTT. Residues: CSAGTSGASDTQYF.

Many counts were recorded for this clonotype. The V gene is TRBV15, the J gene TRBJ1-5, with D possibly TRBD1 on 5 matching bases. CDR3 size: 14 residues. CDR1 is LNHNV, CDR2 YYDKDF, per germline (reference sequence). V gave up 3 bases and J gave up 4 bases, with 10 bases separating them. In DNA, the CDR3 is TGTGCCACCAGCAGCCAGGGTCGAAATCAGCCCCAGCATTTT. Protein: CATSSQGRNQPQHF.

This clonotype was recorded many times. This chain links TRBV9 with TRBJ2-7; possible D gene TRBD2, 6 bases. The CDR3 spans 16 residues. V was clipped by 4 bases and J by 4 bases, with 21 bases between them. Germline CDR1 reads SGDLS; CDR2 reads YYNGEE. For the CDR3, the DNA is TGTGCCAGCAGCCCCTCCGTTCTAGCGAGATCTTACGAGCAGTACTTC. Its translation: CASSPSVLARSYEQYF.

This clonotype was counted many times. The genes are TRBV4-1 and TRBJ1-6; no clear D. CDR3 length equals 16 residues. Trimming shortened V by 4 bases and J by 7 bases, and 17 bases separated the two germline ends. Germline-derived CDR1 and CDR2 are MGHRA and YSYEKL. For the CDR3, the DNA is TGCGCCAGCAGCCCGCCTAACAACGGACGGAATTCACCCCTCCACTTT. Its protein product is CASSPPNNGRNSPLHF.

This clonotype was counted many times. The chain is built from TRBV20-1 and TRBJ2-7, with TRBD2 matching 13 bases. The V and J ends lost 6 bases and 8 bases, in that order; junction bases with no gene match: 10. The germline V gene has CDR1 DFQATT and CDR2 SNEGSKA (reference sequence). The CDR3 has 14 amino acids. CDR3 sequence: CSASALAGGPQQYF. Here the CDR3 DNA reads TGCAGTGCCTCCGCACTAGCGGGAGGGCCTCAGCAGTACTTC.

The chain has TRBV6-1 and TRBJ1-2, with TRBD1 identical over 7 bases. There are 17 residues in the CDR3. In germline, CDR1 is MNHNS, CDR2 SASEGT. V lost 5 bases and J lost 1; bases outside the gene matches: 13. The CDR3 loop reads CASSHPGQSPRNYGYTF. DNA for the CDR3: TGTGCCAGCAGTCACCCGGGACAGTCCCCTCGTAACTATGGCTACACCTTC.

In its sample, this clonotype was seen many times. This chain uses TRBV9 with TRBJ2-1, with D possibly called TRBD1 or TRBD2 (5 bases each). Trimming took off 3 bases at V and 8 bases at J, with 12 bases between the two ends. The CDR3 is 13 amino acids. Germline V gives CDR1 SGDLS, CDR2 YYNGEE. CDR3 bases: TGTGCCAGCAGCGACTCCCCGGGGCATGAGCAGTTCTTC. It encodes CASSDSPGHEQFF. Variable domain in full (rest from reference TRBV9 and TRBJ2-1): DSGVTQTPKHLITATGQRVTLRCSPRSGDLSVYWYQQSLDQGLQFLIQYYNGEERAKGNILERFSAQQFPDLHSELNLSSLELGDSALYFCASSDSPGHEQFFGPGTRLTVL.

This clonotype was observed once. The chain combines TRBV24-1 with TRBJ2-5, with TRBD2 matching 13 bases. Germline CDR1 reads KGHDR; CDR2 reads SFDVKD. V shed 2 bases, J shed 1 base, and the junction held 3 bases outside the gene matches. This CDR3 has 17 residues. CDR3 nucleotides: TGTGCCACCAGTGATTCCGGGACTAGCGGGACCCAAGAGACCCAGTACTTC. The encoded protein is CATSDSGTSGTQETQYF.

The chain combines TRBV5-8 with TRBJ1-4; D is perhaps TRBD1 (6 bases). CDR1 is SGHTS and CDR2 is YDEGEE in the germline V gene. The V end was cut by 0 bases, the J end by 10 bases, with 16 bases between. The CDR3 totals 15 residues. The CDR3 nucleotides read TGTGCCAGCAGCTTGGCACAGGGTGAGGCTGGAAAACTGTTTTTT. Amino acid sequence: CASSLAQGEAGKLFF.

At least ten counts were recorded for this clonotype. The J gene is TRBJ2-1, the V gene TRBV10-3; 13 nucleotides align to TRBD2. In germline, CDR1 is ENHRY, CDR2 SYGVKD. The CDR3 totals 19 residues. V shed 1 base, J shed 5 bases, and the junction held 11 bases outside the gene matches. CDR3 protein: CAISEYKTGLAGADNEQFF. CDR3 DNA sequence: TGTGCCATCAGTGAGTACAAAACCGGACTAGCGGGGGCCGACAATGAGCAGTTCTTC.

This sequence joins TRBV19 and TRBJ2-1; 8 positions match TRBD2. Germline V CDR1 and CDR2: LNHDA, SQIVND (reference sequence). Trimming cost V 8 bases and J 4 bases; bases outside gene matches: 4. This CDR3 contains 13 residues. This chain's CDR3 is CASGLAEYNEQFF. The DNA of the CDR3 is TGTGCCAGTGGACTAGCTGAGTACAATGAGCAGTTCTTC.